The 22 T cell receptor beta chains below come from one sample, sequenced in a study of blood T cell repertoires in COVID-19. The repertoire was sequenced with immunoSEQ multiplex PCR; TCRdb's copy has only in-frame clones and lacks some. The data contain roughly 250,000 clones, approximately 84% of them singletons. The sequenced sample was peripheral blood. The source is a man over 45 with active or convalescent COVID-19.

In its sample, this clone was seen a few times. The V and J genes are TRBV14 and TRBJ1-2, with 7 bases identical to TRBD1. The V gene end was trimmed by 2 bases and the J gene end by 4 bases; junction bases not matched to a gene: 16. The CDR3 length is 18 residues. The germline V gene encodes CDR1 SGHDN and CDR2 FVKESK. The CDR3 DNA reads as TGTGCCAGCAGCCAAATAGTAGGGACAGCGCGATCCTTCTATGGCTACACCTTC. The encoded protein is CASSQIVGTARSFYGYTF.

On this clone: This may stem from a read error, because a much larger clone lies one nucleotide away. The CDR3 DNA reads TGTGCCAGCAGCTCCGAGACAGGGGTCTACGAGCAGTACTTC. Protein: CASSSETGVYEQYF. This chain connects TRBV7-9 to TRBJ2-7; 8 positions agree with TRBD1. Germline loops: CDR1 SEHNR, CDR2 FQNEAQ (reference sequence). This CDR3 spans 14 amino acids. V shed 4 bases and J 3 bases; nucleotides not matched to a gene: 5. Together with reference TRBV7-9 and TRBJ2-7, the CDR3 gives the full variable domain: DTGVSQNPRHKITKRGQNVTFRCDPISEHNRLYWYRQTLGQGPEFLTYFQNEAQLEKSRLLSDRFSAERPKGSFSTLEIQRTEQGDSAMYLCASSSETGVYEQYFGPGTRLTVT.

The rearrangement joins TRBV18 to TRBJ1-3; D not certain. The CDR3 has 15 residues. Germline V gives CDR1 KGHSH, CDR2 LQKENI. The V and J ends lost 0 bases and 4 bases respectively, with 10 bases between them. This CDR3 reads CASSPPAVPGNTIYF. CDR3 coding DNA: TGTGCCAGCTCACCACCGGCGGTTCCCGGAAACACCATATATTTT.

The rearrangement uses TRBV12-3 or TRBV12-4 and TRBJ2-7, with no clear D. The CDR3 runs to 13 residues. Trimming pared 3 bases from V and 3 bases from J, leaving 9 bases between. The CDR3 DNA follows: TGTGCCAGCAGTTTCTCTCCGTACTACGAGCAGTACTTC. It encodes CASSFSPYYEQYF.

The chain couples TRBV7-2 to TRBJ2-7, with D perhaps matching TRBD2 (5 bases). The CDR3 covers 14 residues. Germline CDR1 SGHTA, CDR2 FQGNSA. V lost 3 bases to trimming and J lost 2 bases, with 11 bases between them. Here the CDR3 reads CASSLRGNTYEQYF. CDR3 nucleotides: TGTGCCAGCAGCTTGCGAGGGAATACCTACGAGCAGTACTTC. Filled out from reference TRBV7-2 and TRBJ2-7, the complete variable domain reads GAGVSQSPSNKVTEKGKDVELRCDPISGHTALYWYRQSLGQGLEFLIYFQGNSAPDKSGLPSDRFSAERTGGSVSTLTIQRTQQEDSAVYLCASSLRGNTYEQYFGPGTRLTVT.

In its sample, this clone was seen a few times. The CDR3 DNA follows: TGTGCCAGCAGCCGGCGGAGCAATCAGCCCCAGCATTTT. Translating it yields CASSRRSNQPQHF. V gene TRBV5-8 combines with J gene TRBJ1-5; no firm D call. V gave up 4 bases and J gave up 1 base, with 6 bases separating them. This CDR3 has 13 amino acids. Germline V gives CDR1 SGHTS, CDR2 YDEGEE.

The table lists this clone with a few counts. This chain joins TRBV14 and TRBJ2-7; 7 nucleotides agree with TRBD2. The CDR3 sequence is 13 residues long. With V trimmed by 4 bases and J by 11 bases, 11 bases remained unmatched. From germline, CDR1 is SGHDN and CDR2 FVKESK. The CDR3, as DNA: TGTGCCAGCAGCCGCGGACTCTCCCGGGAGGAGTACTTC. It translates to CASSRGLSREEYF.

In DNA form, the CDR3 reads TGTGCCAGCAGCCAGGGGACAGGGGGCTTGTATCAGCCCCAGCATTTT. Its translation is CASSQGTGGLYQPQHF. The chain has TRBV3-1 (or the pseudogene TRBV3-2) and TRBJ1-5; 12 positions agree with TRBD1. The CDR3 is 16 amino acids. V was clipped by 3 bases and J by 5 bases; unmatched bases: 5. Germline lookup yields CDR1 LGHDT and CDR2 YNNKEL (reference sequence).

This sequence joins TRBV5-1 and TRBJ1-6, with 9 positions matching TRBD1. Germline V gene lookup returns CDR1 SGHRS and CDR2 YFSETQ. V lost 5 bases to trimming and J lost 2 bases; unmatched junction nucleotides: 14. The CDR3 runs 19 residues. The CDR3 is CASRTQGAQIHAYNSPLHF. The CDR3 bases are TGCGCCAGCAGAACACAGGGGGCTCAAATTCATGCCTATAATTCACCCCTCCACTTT.

This clone came up once. The J gene is TRBJ2-5, the V gene TRBV4-2; tentatively, D is TRBD2 (5 bases). Germline CDR1 reads LGHNA; CDR2 reads YNFKEQ. V was pared by 2 bases and J by 1 base, with 8 bases between. The CDR3 runs to 14 residues. The CDR3 sequence is CASSQYGVQETQYF. Written as DNA, the CDR3 is TGTGCCAGCAGCCAATACGGGGTCCAAGAGACCCAGTACTTC.

V usage is TRBV7-2 and J usage is TRBJ1-6; 7 bases fit TRBD1. Germline CDR1 SGHTA, CDR2 FQGNSA. V lost 1 base and J lost 10; bases outside the gene matches: 7. This CDR3 spans 15 amino acids. CDR3 DNA sequence: TGTGCCAGCAGCTTAGTGCGACAGGGCGGGTCACCCCTCCACTTT. Protein product: CASSLVRQGGSPLHF.

The chain joins TRBV10-2 to TRBJ1-6, with TRBD1 matching 7 bases. The CDR3 totals 14 residues. V gave up 5 bases and J gave up 5 bases; unmatched junction bases: 3. Germline V gene lookup returns CDR1 WSHSY and CDR2 SAAADI. The CDR3 nucleotides are TGCGCCAGCAGTCCGACAGGGAATAATTCACCCCTCCACTTT. Translating it yields CASSPTGNNSPLHF.

This chain uses TRBV6-5 with TRBJ2-3; D possibly corresponds to TRBD2 (5 bases). Germline CDR1 is MNHEY and CDR2 is SVGAGI. The CDR3 has 14 amino acids. Between the trimmed V and J ends, which lost 7 bases and 0 bases, there was a span of 11 bases. The CDR3 sequence: CASNLGGSTDTQYF. The CDR3 DNA is TGTGCCAGCAATTTGGGCGGGAGCACAGATACGCAGTATTTT.

This clone has just a few counts. This chain links TRBV7-2 with TRBJ2-7; the D is unclear. Trimming removed 4 bases at V and 3 bases at J, with 10 bases between. Germline V gene sequence: CDR1 SGHTA, CDR2 FQGNSA. This CDR3 region has 13 residues. The DNA of the CDR3 is TGTGCCAGCAGCTCCCGGGTCAGCTACGAGCAGTACTTC. Translating gives CASSSRVSYEQYF.

The chain links TRBV27 to TRBJ2-4; D possibly corresponds to TRBD1 (5 bases). Deletions cut 6 bases from V and 2 bases from J, with 8 bases between. The CDR3 covers 13 residues. Germline V gene data show CDR1 as MNHEY and CDR2 as SMNVEV (reference sequence). CDR3 nucleotide sequence: TGTGCCAGCAGCCAGGGTTCCAAAAACATTCAGTACTTC. As protein: CASSQGSKNIQYF.

The CDR3, as DNA: TGTGCCAGCAGTCCCGGGACAGCCCTCTACGAGCAGTACTTC. The encoded protein is CASSPGTALYEQYF. This chain connects TRBV27 to TRBJ2-7, with 7 bases lining up with TRBD1. V was clipped by 5 bases and J by 3 bases; unmatched bases: 7. The CDR3 spans 14 residues. Per the germline V gene, CDR1 is MNHEY and CDR2 is SMNVEV (reference sequence).

This chain uses TRBV19 with TRBJ2-5, with D unresolved. V was cut by 1 base and J by 5 bases, with 11 bases left in between. CDR3 length: 14 amino acids. CDR1 is LNHDA, CDR2 SQIVND, per germline (reference sequence). The CDR3 here is CASSIGINEETQYF. The CDR3 DNA follows: TGTGCCAGTAGTATAGGAATTAACGAGGAGACCCAGTACTTC. Variable domain in full (rest from reference TRBV19 and TRBJ2-5): DGGITQSPKYLFRKEGQNVTLSCEQNLNHDAMYWYRQDPGQGLRLIYYSQIVNDFQKGDIAEGYSVSREKKESFPLTVTSAQKNPTAFYLCASSIGINEETQYFGPGTRLLVL.

The rearrangement links TRBV9 to TRBJ2-1; TRBD2 matches 10 bases. CDR1 and CDR2 (germline): SGDLS, YYNGEE. This CDR3 has 13 residues. Losses at the gene ends were 0 bases for V and 12 bases for J; bases not matched to a gene: 3. Written as DNA, the CDR3 is TGTGCCAGCAGCGTAGTACTAGCGGGGCGGCAGTTCTTC. It is translated as CASSVVLAGRQFF.

The rearrangement joins TRBV6-2 or TRBV6-3 to TRBJ2-7; 8 bases line up with TRBD2. The CDR3 runs 13 residues. V trimming: 5 bases; J trimming: 3 bases; junction bases outside the gene matches: 3. Germline CDR1 reads MNHEY; CDR2 reads SVGEGT. The CDR3 nucleotides are TGTGCCAGCAGTGGACTAGCCGACTACGAGCAGTACTTC. Translating gives CASSGLADYEQYF.

The CDR3 reads CASSPRGQSIDGYTF. CDR3 nucleotides: TGTGCCAGCAGCCCCCGGGGACAGTCCATCGATGGCTACACCTTC. The chain uses TRBV5-6 and TRBJ1-2, with 7 bases matching TRBD1. This CDR3 region has 15 residues. Germline CDR1 SGHDT, CDR2 YYEEEE. V lost 4 bases, J lost 6 bases, and 12 bases stayed unmatched.

CDR3 in amino acids: CASSAPWAGRGSPLHF. In nucleotides, the CDR3 is TGTGCCAGCAGCGCCCCGTGGGCGGGTCGTGGTTCACCCCTCCACTTT. V gene TRBV7-2 combines with J gene TRBJ1-6; D is unclear. V was cut by 5 bases and J by 9 bases, with 20 bases left in between. CDR3 size: 16 residues. Germline CDR1 is SGHTA and CDR2 is FQGNSA.

The CDR3: CATRSLRGETQYF. The CDR3 DNA reads as TGTGCCACCAGGTCCCTAAGGGGGGAGACCCAGTACTTC. The chain carries TRBV24-1 and TRBJ2-5, with D possibly being TRBD1 (6 bases). The germline V gene encodes CDR1 KGHDR and CDR2 SFDVKD. The CDR3 consists of 13 residues. V lost 7 bases, J lost 5 bases, and 13 bases lay in between.